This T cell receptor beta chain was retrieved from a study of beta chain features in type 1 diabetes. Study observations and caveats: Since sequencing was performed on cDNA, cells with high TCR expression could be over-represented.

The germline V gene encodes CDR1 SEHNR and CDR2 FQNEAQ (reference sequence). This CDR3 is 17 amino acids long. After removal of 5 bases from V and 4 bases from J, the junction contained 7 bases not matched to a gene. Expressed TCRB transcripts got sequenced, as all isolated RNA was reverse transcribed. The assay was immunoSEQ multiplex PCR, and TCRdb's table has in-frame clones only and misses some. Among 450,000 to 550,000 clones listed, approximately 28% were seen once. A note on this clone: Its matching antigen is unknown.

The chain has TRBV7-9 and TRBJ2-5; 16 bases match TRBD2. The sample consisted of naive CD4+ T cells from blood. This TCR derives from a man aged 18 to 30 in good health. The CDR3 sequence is CASSRGLAGGRGETQYF. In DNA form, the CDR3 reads TGTGCCAGCAGCCGGGGACTAGCGGGAGGGCGAGGAGAGACCCAGTACTTC.